This T cell receptor beta chain was recovered during a study of blood T cell repertoires in COVID-19. Study context: Material from acute and convalescent COVID-19 was sourced from the United States, Italy and Spain. Sources were T cells, B-cell-depleted T cells, or PBMCs; the material itself was cDNA or gDNA.

V lost 3 bases and J 1 base, leaving 9 bases between the germline ends. Germline V lookup: CDR1 MNHEY, CDR2 SMNVEV (reference sequence). The CDR3 runs to 14 residues. Original analysis: The authors estimated nucleated cell counts from reference gene primer amplification. The method was immunoSEQ multiplex PCR; TCRdb's version includes in-frame clones alone and lacks a portion of them. V and J calls plus clone size are reproduced from that table; the DNA served to infer D and trimming. This table holds 55,000 to 80,000 clones, 75% to 90% found once. The receptor was isolated from a woman older than 75 with acute or convalescent COVID-19. Sequencing used peripheral blood. V gene TRBV27 combines with J gene TRBJ1-1; weak D call: TRBD1 (6 bases). The chain's CDR3 is CASSFSTGNTEAFF. CDR3 in DNA: TGTGCCAGCAGTTTCTCGACAGGGAACACTGAAGCTTTCTTT.